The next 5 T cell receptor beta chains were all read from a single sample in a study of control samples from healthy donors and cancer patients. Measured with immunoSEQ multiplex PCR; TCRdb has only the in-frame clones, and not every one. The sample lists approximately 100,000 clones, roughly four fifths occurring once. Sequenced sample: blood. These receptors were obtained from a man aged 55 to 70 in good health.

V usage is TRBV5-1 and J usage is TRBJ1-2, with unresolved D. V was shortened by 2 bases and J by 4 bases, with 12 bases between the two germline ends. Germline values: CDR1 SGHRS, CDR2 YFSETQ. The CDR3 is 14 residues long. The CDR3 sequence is CASSLTTAPYGYTF. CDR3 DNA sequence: TGCGCCAGCAGCTTAACGACGGCTCCCTATGGCTACACCTTC.

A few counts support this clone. CDR3 coding DNA: TGTGCCAGCAGCCCTTTAGCTAACACCATATATTTT. Amino acid sequence: CASSPLANTIYF. This chain joins TRBV7-9 and TRBJ1-3; D call uncertain. V lost 5 bases and J 7 bases, leaving 9 bases between the germline ends. CDR1 SEHNR and CDR2 FQNEAQ come from the germline V gene (reference sequence). This CDR3 has 12 amino acids. Complete variable domain (other parts from reference TRBV7-9 and TRBJ1-3): DTGVSQNPRHKITKRGQNVTFRCDPISEHNRLYWYRQTLGQGPEFLTYFQNEAQLEKSRLLSDRFSAERPKGSFSTLEIQRTEQGDSAMYLCASSPLANTIYFGEGSWLTVV.

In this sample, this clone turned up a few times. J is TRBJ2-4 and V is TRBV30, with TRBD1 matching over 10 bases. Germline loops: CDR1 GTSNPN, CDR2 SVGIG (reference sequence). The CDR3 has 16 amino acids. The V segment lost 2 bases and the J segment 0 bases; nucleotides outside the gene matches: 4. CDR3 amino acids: CAWSTGQGLAKNIQYF. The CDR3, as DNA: TGTGCCTGGAGTACGGGACAGGGGCTAGCCAAAAACATTCAGTACTTC.

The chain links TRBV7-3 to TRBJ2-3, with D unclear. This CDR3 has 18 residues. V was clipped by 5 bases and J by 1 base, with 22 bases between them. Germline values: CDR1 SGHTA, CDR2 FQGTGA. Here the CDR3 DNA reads TGTGCCAGCAGCCTCCAAACCCGAGACCCCGGTGGCACAGATACGCAGTATTTT. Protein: CASSLQTRDPGGTDTQYF.

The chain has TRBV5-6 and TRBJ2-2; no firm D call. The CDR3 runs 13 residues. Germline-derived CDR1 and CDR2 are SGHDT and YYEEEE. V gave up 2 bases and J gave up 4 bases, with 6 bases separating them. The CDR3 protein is CASSFPVTGELFF. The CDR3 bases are TGTGCCAGCAGCTTCCCCGTCACCGGGGAGCTGTTTTTT.